Below are 19 T cell receptor beta chains sequenced from a single sample in a study of T cell responses to AZD1222 COVID-19 vaccine. This table comes from immunoSEQ multiplex PCR, and its TCRdb copy is limited to in-frame clones, with some not included. The table includes over 65,000 clones, about 90% detected once. Here the sequenced sample was peripheral blood, taken on day 0 of AZD1222 vaccination. These receptors were obtained from an adult in good health.

The rearrangement links TRBV5-6 to TRBJ2-7, with D uncertain. The CDR3 contains 12 residues. V was cut by 4 bases and J by 7 bases, with 12 bases left in between. Germline values: CDR1 SGHDT, CDR2 YYEEEE. This CDR3 is CASSPQSREQYF. The CDR3 DNA sequence: TGTGCCAGCAGCCCCCAATCTCGGGAGCAGTACTTC.

In this sample, this clone turned up once. The V and J genes are TRBV19 and TRBJ2-7, with D perhaps assigned TRBD1 or TRBD2 (5 bases each). V shed 1 base and J shed 6 bases, with 16 bases lying between them. CDR3 length: 15 amino acids. The V gene's germline CDR1 is LNHDA and CDR2 SQIVND (reference sequence). This CDR3 reads CASSIAPGTASEQYF. The CDR3 region has the DNA TGTGCCAGTAGTATAGCACCCGGGACCGCCAGCGAGCAGTACTTC.

The chain links TRBV19 to TRBJ1-4, with 9 bases aligning to TRBD1. The CDR3 runs to 14 residues. Germline trimming cut 6 bases from V and 7 bases from J; bases unmatched to any gene: 6. The germline V gene has CDR1 LNHDA and CDR2 SQIVND (reference sequence). Written as DNA, the CDR3 is TGTGCCAGTAGCCCACAGGGGGCGCCTGAAAAACTGTTTTTT. Its translation: CASSPQGAPEKLFF.

This chain joins TRBV10-2 and TRBJ1-5, with D unclear. CDR1 is WSHSY, CDR2 SAAADI, per germline. This CDR3 contains 13 residues. V lost 4 bases to trimming and J lost 3 bases, with 7 bases between them. CDR3: CASSGSYNQPQHF. The CDR3 DNA reads as TGCGCCAGCAGTGGGAGCTACAATCAGCCCCAGCATTTT.

The chain carries TRBV7-3 and TRBJ1-1, with 9 positions matching TRBD1. The CDR3 length is 15 residues. Germline V gene lookup returns CDR1 SGHTA and CDR2 FQGTGA. V lost 5 bases to trimming and J lost 5 bases; unmatched junction nucleotides: 9. The CDR3 nucleotides are TGTGCCAGCAGCGTACAGGGGGCAATAGTAACTGAAGCTTTCTTT. Its translation is CASSVQGAIVTEAFF.

The count of this clone is one. The V and J genes are TRBV19 and TRBJ1-1; 9 bases match TRBD1. V trimming: 4 bases; J trimming: 5 bases; junction bases outside the gene matches: 8. CDR1 is LNHDA, CDR2 SQIVND, per germline (reference sequence). The CDR3 has 15 amino acids. In DNA form, the CDR3 reads TGTGCCAGTAGTACCACAGGGGGCGCCCGGACTGAAGCTTTCTTT. It yields the protein CASSTTGGARTEAFF. Full variable domain (missing parts from reference TRBV19 and TRBJ1-1): DGGITQSPKYLFRKEGQNVTLSCEQNLNHDAMYWYRQDPGQGLRLIYYSQIVNDFQKGDIAEGYSVSREKKESFPLTVTSAQKNPTAFYLCASSTTGGARTEAFFGQGTRLTVV.

The V call is TRBV10-3, the J call TRBJ2-7; TRBD1 matches 11 bases. The ends lost 0 bases at V and 6 bases at J; junction bases unmatched: 4. CDR3 length equals 15 residues. The germline CDR1 and CDR2 sequences are ENHRY and SYGVKD. DNA for the CDR3: TGTGCCATCAGTGAGTCAGCGGGACAGGGGGGCGAGCAGTACTTC. Encoded protein: CAISESAGQGGEQYF.

This chain links TRBV6-1 with TRBJ1-4; the D is unclear. The CDR3 sequence is 12 residues long. Germline CDR1 is MNHNS and CDR2 is SASEGT. Deletions cut 1 base from V and 7 bases from J, with 4 bases between. The CDR3 loop reads CASSEVSEKLFF. The CDR3 nucleotides are TGTGCCAGCAGTGAAGTCAGTGAAAAACTGTTTTTT.

The chain links TRBV30 to TRBJ1-4; D gene ambiguous. Germline CDR1 and CDR2: GTSNPN and SVGIG (reference sequence). V dropped 1 base and J dropped 4 bases, with 10 bases sitting between them. The CDR3 has 14 amino acids. CDR3 in amino acids: CAWSGPGSNEKLFF. In DNA form, the CDR3 reads TGTGCCTGGAGTGGGCCCGGGAGTAATGAAAAACTGTTTTTT.

This chain links TRBV7-9 with TRBJ1-5; 9 bases are shared with TRBD1. Germline trimming cut 7 bases from V and 7 bases from J; bases unmatched to any gene: 8. CDR1 is SEHNR, CDR2 FQNEAQ, per germline (reference sequence). This CDR3 has 14 residues. The chain's CDR3 is CASKGDRESQPQHF. The CDR3 nucleotides read TGTGCCAGCAAAGGGGACAGGGAGTCCCAGCCCCAGCATTTT.

The chain combines TRBV18 with TRBJ1-4, with a weak D call TRBD1 (5 bases). The CDR3 is 13 residues long. V lost 2 bases to trimming and J lost 6 bases, with 7 bases between them. The germline V gene has CDR1 KGHSH and CDR2 LQKENI. CDR3 loop: CASSPGAHEKLFF. The CDR3 DNA is TGTGCCAGCTCACCAGGGGCGCATGAAAAACTGTTTTTT.

The genes are TRBV12-3 or TRBV12-4 and TRBJ1-1, with D uncertain. The V end lost 5 bases, the J end lost 5 bases, and 12 bases lay between the germline ends. The CDR3 totals 13 residues. DNA for the CDR3: TGTGCCAGCAGTCGAGGTGGGGTTACTGAAGCTTTCTTT. It is translated as CASSRGGVTEAFF.

The gene calls are TRBV5-3 and TRBJ1-5; tentative D call: TRBD1 (5 bases). TRBV5-3 is known as an ORF, though its function is uncertain. The CDR3 has 15 residues. The ends were cut back, 6 bases at V and 2 bases at J, with 15 bases in the middle. CDR3 in amino acids: CARILGRGGNQPQHF. DNA for the CDR3: TGTGCCAGAATCCTAGGGAGGGGCGGCAATCAGCCCCAGCATTTT.

V and J are TRBV27 and TRBJ2-7, with 8 bases that match TRBD1. Germline CDR1 and CDR2: MNHEY and SMNVEV (reference sequence). The CDR3 contains 14 residues. The V and J ends lost 6 bases and 2 bases, in that order; junction bases with no gene match: 6. The CDR3 nucleotides are TGTGCCAGCAGCCGACAGGGGAAAGCCTACGAGCAGTACTTC. Translation gives CASSRQGKAYEQYF.

The CDR3 nucleotides read TGTGCCAGCAGAGGGGGCCTGCAGCGATCCTACAATGAGCAGTTCTTC. It encodes CASRGGLQRSYNEQFF. The rearrangement uses TRBV7-8 and TRBJ2-1, with TRBD1 matching 7 bases. This CDR3 comprises 16 residues. J was trimmed by 1 base and V by 6 bases; bases with no gene match: 9. Germline V lookup: CDR1 SGHVS, CDR2 FQNEAQ.

The J gene is TRBJ2-3, the V gene TRBV28; 8 bases line up with TRBD1. CDR1 MDHEN and CDR2 SYDVKM come from the germline V gene. V trimming: 5 bases; J trimming: 3 bases; junction bases outside the gene matches: 13. The CDR3 contains 17 residues. CDR3 DNA: TGTGCCAGCAGTCGTCGTAAGCAGGGGGCGCGGACAGATACGCAGTATTTT. Its protein is CASSRRKQGARTDTQYF.

This chain links TRBV7-9 with TRBJ2-1; no clear D. CDR3 length equals 11 residues. V was cut by 5 bases and J by 6 bases, with 5 bases left in between. CDR1 and CDR2 (germline): SEHNR, FQNEAQ (reference sequence). The CDR3 coding sequence is TGTGCCAGCAGCCAGCTCAATGAGCAGTTCTTC. Its protein product is CASSQLNEQFF.

The chain recombines TRBV18 with TRBJ2-2, with TRBD1 as a possible D gene (6 bases). Trimming removed 1 base at V and 2 bases at J, with 8 bases between. The CDR3 length is 15 residues. Per germline, CDR1 KGHSH and CDR2 LQKENI. CDR3 protein: CASSPRDTNTGELFF. The CDR3 DNA follows: TGTGCCAGCTCACCACGGGACACTAACACCGGGGAGCTGTTTTTT.

The genes are TRBV20-1 and TRBJ1-2; 7 bases are a match to TRBD1. The CDR3 length is 11 residues. Trimming took 3 bases from V and 7 from J; bases not matched to a gene: 2. CDR1 is DFQATT and CDR2 is SNEGSKA in the germline V gene (reference sequence). The CDR3 DNA reads TGCAGTGCTAGGACAGGGACTGGCTACACCTTC. Its protein is CSARTGTGYTF.